This TCR beta chain was sequenced in a study of T cell responses to AZD1222 COVID-19 vaccine. In the case of this clone: The antigen remains unidentified.

This CDR3 has 14 amino acids. The germline V gene encodes CDR1 LNHDA and CDR2 SQIVND (reference sequence). Trimming cost V 6 bases and J 4 bases; bases outside gene matches: 4. Here immunoSEQ multiplex PCR was the method, and the copy in TCRdb shows in-frame clones only, minus some. The data contain under 200,000 clones, around 95% of them seen just once; the ten biggest clones take up about 0.64%. General study points: The donor cohort was predominantly white British with a female majority, and clonal diversity may have been underestimated. Among those given AZD1222, only 5 to 7 were seropositive at baseline. Spike-spanning, vaccine-associated CD4 TCRs were dominant at 160-218 and 743-854.

This sequence originates from an adult in good health. The sample consisted of peripheral blood, taken on day 0 of AZD1222 vaccination. The rearrangement links TRBV19 to TRBJ1-1, with TRBD1 matching 11 bases. The CDR3 DNA is TGTGCCAGTAGGGACAGGGGGCGGAGCACTGAAGCTTTCTTT. Translated: CASRDRGRSTEAFF. Drawing the rest from reference TRBV19 and TRBJ1-1, the complete variable domain is DGGITQSPKYLFRKEGQNVTLSCEQNLNHDAMYWYRQDPGQGLRLIYYSQIVNDFQKGDIAEGYSVSREKKESFPLTVTSAQKNPTAFYLCASRDRGRSTEAFFGQGTRLTVV.